The 26 T cell receptor beta chains reported below all come from one sample, sequenced in a study of blood T cell repertoires in COVID-19. Sequencing was performed with immunoSEQ multiplex PCR; in TCRdb, only in-frame clones are kept and a portion is missing. The sample carries some 350,000 clones, roughly 90% recorded once. Sequencing was performed on peripheral blood. These receptors were obtained from a woman aged 30 to 39 with COVID-19, enrolled during active disease.

This chain joins TRBV24-1 and TRBJ1-5, with TRBD1 identical over 9 bases. The germline gives CDR1 KGHDR, CDR2 SFDVKD. V dropped 3 bases and J dropped 5; count of bases not matched to a gene: 13. The CDR3 sequence is 18 residues long. Written as DNA, the CDR3 is TGTGCCACCAGTGATCCCGTCCAACAGGGGGCGAATTATCAGCCCCAGCATTTT. The encoded protein is CATSDPVQQGANYQPQHF.

The chain recombines TRBV6-1 with TRBJ2-7; D not certain. Per germline, CDR1 MNHNS and CDR2 SASEGT. The CDR3 spans 12 residues. V shed 2 bases and J shed 3 bases, with 5 bases lying between them. CDR3: CASSEFSYEQYF. The CDR3 nucleotides read TGTGCCAGCAGTGAATTCAGCTACGAGCAGTACTTC.

The rearrangement joins TRBV18 to TRBJ1-2, with D maybe TRBD1 (6 bases). Trimming pared 3 bases from V and 7 bases from J, leaving 15 bases between. The CDR3 loop spans 14 amino acids. The germline V gene encodes CDR1 KGHSH and CDR2 LQKENI. The CDR3 reads CASSPGTRGTGYTF. The CDR3 DNA follows: TGTGCCAGCTCACCCGGGACAAGGGGGACTGGCTACACCTTC. Complete variable domain (other parts from reference TRBV18 and TRBJ1-2): NAGVMQNPRHLVRRRGQEARLRCSPMKGHSHVYWYRQLPEEGLKFMVYLQKENIIDESGMPKERFSAEFPKEGPSILRIQQVVRGDSAAYFCASSPGTRGTGYTFGSGTRLTVV.

This clone came up once. The chain couples TRBV3-1 (or the pseudogene TRBV3-2) to TRBJ2-5; D is perhaps TRBD2 (6 bases). CDR1 and CDR2 from the germline V gene are LGHDT and YNNKEL (reference sequence). The CDR3 is 16 amino acids. V gave up 5 bases and J gave up 0 bases, with 16 bases separating them. The CDR3 bases are TGTGCCAGCAGCACCCAGGGACGGGGGAACCAAGAGACCCAGTACTTC. Translated, it gives CASSTQGRGNQETQYF.

The V call is TRBV7-2, the J call TRBJ1-1; D is perhaps TRBD1 (5 bases). Deletions cut 1 base from V and 2 bases from J, with 14 bases between. CDR3 length equals 16 residues. Germline V CDR1 and CDR2: SGHTA, FQGNSA. CDR3 nucleotides: TGTGCCAGCAGCTTAGATCCCAGGGCTAGAAACACTGAAGCTTTCTTT. Translated: CASSLDPRARNTEAFF.

The chain employs TRBV7-2 and TRBJ1-5, with D possibly matching TRBD1 (5 bases). CDR1 and CDR2 (germline): SGHTA, FQGNSA. V was trimmed by 3 bases and J by 9 bases, leaving 12 bases between them. The CDR3 length is 13 residues. The CDR3 is CASSLGGVSPQHF. CDR3 nucleotide sequence: TGTGCCAGCAGCTTGGGGGGGGTGTCGCCCCAGCATTTT.

The V call is TRBV7-8, the J call TRBJ1-4; TRBD1 aligns across 7 bases. The junction had 9 bases not matched to a gene; V was cut back by 6 bases and J by 8 bases. The CDR3 has 14 amino acids. Germline V gene data show CDR1 as SGHVS and CDR2 as FQNEAQ. The CDR3 protein is CASSPDRAGEKLFF. The CDR3 nucleotides are TGTGCCAGCAGTCCCGACAGGGCGGGGGAAAAACTGTTTTTT. Filled out from reference TRBV7-8 and TRBJ1-4, the complete variable domain reads GAGVSQSPRYKVAKRGQDVALRCDPISGHVSLFWYQQALGQGPEFLTYFQNEAQLDKSGLPSDRFFAERPEGSVSTLKIQRTQQEDSAVYLCASSPDRAGEKLFFGSGTQLSVL.

The chain couples TRBV2 to TRBJ2-5, with 9 bases aligning to TRBD2. Per germline, CDR1 SNHLY and CDR2 FYNNEI. With V trimmed by 2 bases and J by 2 bases, 6 bases remained unmatched. The CDR3 contains 16 residues. In nucleotides, the CDR3 is TGTGCCAGCAGTGAATTTAGCGGGGGAACTCAAGAGACCCAGTACTTC. Translating gives CASSEFSGGTQETQYF. The variable domain in full, with the rest retrieved from reference TRBV2 and TRBJ2-5, is EPEVTQTPSHQVTQMGQEVILRCVPISNHLYFYWYRQILGQKVEFLVSFYNNEISEKSEIFDDQFSVERPDGSNFTLKIRSTKLEDSAMYFCASSEFSGGTQETQYFGPGTRLLVL.

V gene TRBV11-3 combines with J gene TRBJ2-3, with no clear D. Germline values: CDR1 SGHNT, CDR2 YENEEA. The CDR3 extends over 11 amino acids. The germline V and J ends were trimmed by 5 bases and 5 bases, with 5 bases remaining between them. The DNA of the CDR3 is TGTGCCAGCAGCCAGTTAGATACGCAGTATTTT. It yields the protein CASSQLDTQYF.

This clone turned up a few times. This chain links TRBV6-6 with TRBJ1-1, with TRBD1 as a possible D gene (5 bases). The germline V gene has CDR1 MNHNY and CDR2 SVGAGI (reference sequence). The CDR3 totals 15 residues. Trimming removed 3 bases at V and 1 base at J, with 12 bases between. The CDR3 loop is CASSYITGQNTEAFF. The CDR3 nucleotides are TGTGCCAGCAGTTATATAACCGGACAGAACACTGAAGCTTTCTTT.

Points on this clone: A junction boundary mismatches the germline segment, possibly from a read error. The rearrangement joins TRBV7-7 to TRBJ2-5, with D perhaps TRBD1 (6 bases). The germline V gene encodes CDR1 SSHAT and CDR2 FNYEAQ (reference sequence). This CDR3 has 14 amino acids. For the CDR3, the DNA is TGTGCTAGCAGCGACCTTGGGGTAGGGGGGACCCAGTACTTC. Its translation is CASSDLGVGGTQYF.

V usage is TRBV24-1 and J usage is TRBJ1-6; D is unclear. CDR3 size: 14 residues. Trimming removed 4 bases from V and 0 bases from J, with 3 bases in between. The germline V gene has CDR1 KGHDR and CDR2 SFDVKD. The CDR3 DNA is TGTGCCACCAGTGACTCCTCCTATAATTCACCCCTCCACTTT. Protein sequence: CATSDSSYNSPLHF.

This clone was recorded many times. Other DNA sequences in the same sample also yield this CDR3. V gene TRBV7-8 combines with J gene TRBJ2-5; 10 bases are shared with TRBD2. CDR3 length equals 15 residues. CDR1 SGHVS and CDR2 FQNEAQ come from the germline V gene. J gave up 5 bases and V 2 bases, and 5 bases lay outside the gene matches. CDR3: CASSLQRGGRETQYF. CDR3 in DNA: TGTGCCAGCAGCTTACAGCGGGGGGGCCGCGAGACCCAGTACTTC.

V usage is TRBV19 and J usage is TRBJ1-3; 10 nucleotides agree with TRBD1. This CDR3 is built from 15 residues. With V trimmed by 3 bases and J by 2 bases, 1 base remained unmatched. Germline loops: CDR1 LNHDA, CDR2 SQIVND (reference sequence). CDR3 coding DNA: TGTGCCAGTAGTATGGGGACAGGGGCTGGAAACACCATATATTTT. The encoded protein is CASSMGTGAGNTIYF.

The chain employs TRBV10-2 and TRBJ2-5; the D gene is possibly TRBD2 (6 bases). CDR1 WSHSY and CDR2 SAAADI come from the germline V gene. V was trimmed by 0 bases and J by 2 bases, leaving 13 bases between them. CDR3 size: 16 residues. The CDR3 loop reads CASSESMLANQETQYF. The CDR3 coding sequence is TGCGCCAGCAGTGAGTCGATGCTAGCGAATCAAGAGACCCAGTACTTC.

The chain uses TRBV14 and TRBJ2-1, with D hard to call. Germline CDR1 is SGHDN and CDR2 is FVKESK. Trimming took off 4 bases at V and 3 bases at J, with 4 bases between the two ends. The CDR3 is made up of 12 amino acids. The CDR3 nucleotides read TGTGCCAGCAGCCCCTACTACAATGAGCAGTTCTTC. As protein: CASSPYYNEQFF.

The chain is built from TRBV11-2 and TRBJ2-3; 9 bases match TRBD1. The CDR3 is 16 amino acids. Per germline, CDR1 SGHAT and CDR2 FQNNGV. J lost 5 bases, V lost 5 bases, and 11 bases had no gene match. The CDR3 coding sequence is TGTGCCAGCAGCGGTTTACAGGGGGCGCGTGGAGATACGCAGTATTTT. Translating it yields CASSGLQGARGDTQYF.

The V gene is TRBV27, the J gene TRBJ2-2, with D possibly TRBD1 on 6 matching bases. V lost 7 bases, J lost 4 bases, and 25 bases lay in between. The CDR3 contains 18 residues. From germline, CDR1 is MNHEY and CDR2 SMNVEV (reference sequence). CDR3 DNA: TGTGCCAGCACCCTAAACAGGGCTTCCTGGCGAGGCACCGGGGAGCTGTTTTTT. Amino acids: CASTLNRASWRGTGELFF.

This clone has a handful of counts. The J gene is TRBJ2-2, the V gene TRBV29-1, with D perhaps TRBD2 (5 bases). V was trimmed by 4 bases and J by 6 bases, leaving 12 bases between them. Germline values: CDR1 SQVTM, CDR2 ANQGSEA. The CDR3 has 13 residues. The CDR3 spells CSVGTSGAGELFF. The CDR3 nucleotides read TGCAGCGTTGGCACCAGCGGCGCCGGGGAGCTGTTTTTT.

This clone came up once. V usage is TRBV21-1 and J usage is TRBJ2-7; the table assigns TRBD1, which was not confirmed against the DNA. TRBV21-1 is a pseudogene. The CDR3 sequence is 15 residues long. In nucleotides, the CDR3 is TGTGCCAGCAGCAAGGGGACAGTCCCTTCCTACGAGCAGTACGTC. This encodes CASSKGTVPSYEQYV.

The V gene is TRBV9, the J gene TRBJ2-1; TRBD2 aligns across 9 bases. Germline CDR1 is SGDLS and CDR2 is YYNGEE. The CDR3 contains 18 residues. The trim removed 0 bases at V and 7 bases at J, leaving 14 bases unmatched. CDR3 region: CASSVVPLAGAGMNEQFF. DNA for the CDR3: TGTGCCAGCAGCGTAGTGCCTTTAGCGGGAGCGGGGATGAATGAGCAGTTCTTC.

The gene calls are TRBV30 and TRBJ1-6, with 8 bases aligning to TRBD1. Germline V gene data show CDR1 as GTSNPN and CDR2 as SVGIG (reference sequence). The CDR3 is 14 amino acids. Trimming cost V 1 base and J 6 bases; bases outside gene matches: 2. CDR3 nucleotide sequence: TGTGCCTGGAGTGGCGGACAGGGTAATTCACCCCTCCACTTT. It translates to CAWSGGQGNSPLHF.

J is TRBJ1-5 and V is TRBV5-6; the match to TRBD1 covers 8 bases. From germline, CDR1 is SGHDT and CDR2 YYEEEE. The junction had 12 bases not matched to a gene; V was cut back by 3 bases and J by 7 bases. The CDR3 is made up of 16 amino acids. In DNA, the CDR3 is TGTGCCAGCAGCTCGATTTCGACAGGGGATAGGCAGCCCCAGCATTTT. It specifies CASSSISTGDRQPQHF.

This chain links TRBV20-1 with TRBJ2-7, with D possibly matching TRBD1 (6 bases). This CDR3 is 13 amino acids long. Germline assignment: CDR1 DFQATT and CDR2 SNEGSKA (reference sequence). Trimming shortened V by 3 bases and J by 3 bases, and 12 bases separated the two germline ends. The DNA for the CDR3 is TGCAGTGCTAGTAGGGGGTCCCTCTACGAGCAGTACTTC. The encoded protein is CSASRGSLYEQYF.

With respect to this clone: Other DNA variants within this sample encode the same CDR3. The J gene is TRBJ1-1, the V gene TRBV11-3, with D unclear. V dropped 5 bases and J dropped 1 base, with 11 bases sitting between them. The germline gives CDR1 SGHNT, CDR2 YENEEA. The CDR3 extends over 14 amino acids. In DNA form, the CDR3 reads TGTGCCAGCAGCCAAAGCTCAGGGAACACTGAAGCTTTCTTT. The encoded protein is CASSQSSGNTEAFF.

The chain is built from TRBV10-3 and TRBJ2-7; D possibly corresponds to TRBD2 (6 bases). The germline V gene has CDR1 ENHRY and CDR2 SYGVKD. The CDR3 totals 14 residues. The germline V and J ends were trimmed by 3 bases and 1 base, with 10 bases remaining between them. CDR3 DNA sequence: TGTGCCATCAGTGAAGGGGACTTATCCTACGAGCAGTACGTC. Translated, it gives CAISEGDLSYEQYV.